Below, one TCR beta chain is given with its context. No cognate antigen has been identified for it. Base qualities are missing; no much larger clone stands one base away. Libraries were made using 5' RACE. Instrument on record: Illumina HiSeq 2000. Template switching introduced a universal primer binding site; the final cDNA contained a unique molecular identifier, enabling accurate counting of TCR cDNA molecules. Specific primers in the conserved constant-segment region were used to synthesize first-strand cDNA for the TCR alpha and beta chains. Each cDNA library was double barcoded, with a SMART-Mk sample barcode plus Illumina barcodes, to control for contamination. TruSeq adapter sequences along with Illumina sample barcodes were introduced in two successive PCR steps. The Illumina HiSeq platform was used with custom primers to sequence TCR alpha and beta cDNA libraries. On the authors' methods: Raw reads were processed with MiGEC to extract unique molecular identifiers, and MiXCR was used to determine CDR3 positions. Recombination models were inferred per individual with the repgenHMM and IGoR tools using an EM algorithm. The tcR package in R was used for shared clonotype analysis, with sharing normalized by the product of cloneset sizes. To study raw recombination free of thymic and clonal selection effects, out-of-frame nonproductive sequences were analyzed. TCRdb handled the public reads itself, with Q25 trimming in fastp and clone calling in MiXCR, and kept productive beta chains. Every distinct CDR3 protein forms one entry, paired with its most common genes and DNA. The V and J calls reflect TCRdb's pipeline rather than the authors' work. The sample has around 490,000 distinct CDR3 sequences on record, roughly 15% of them singletons. Jointly, the top ten make up 0.44% of the sample.

The CDR3 has 10 amino acids, counting the end cysteine and phenylalanine. Here the CDR3 DNA is all that survives: 30 bases in frame from base 1. CDR1 MNHEY and CDR2 SVGEGT are derived from the germline V gene. V sheds 2 bases and J sheds 11 bases, leaving 6 bases between their ends. The data were obtained in a study of identical twins (dated by TCRdb to 2016 to 2018). Notes on the research overall: To test whether fetal clonotypes persist, the study used deep sequencing on TCR alpha and beta repertoires from monozygotic twins, unrelated adults of various ages, and cord blood. To rule out contamination, replicate twin experiments were performed at different times with different library preparation protocols.

Study-level results and caveats: Compared with coincidental sharing between unrelated individuals, an excess of low generation-probability sequences was observed among out-of-frame TCR alpha sequences shared between twins. Because the same donors could not be followed over many years, the conclusions relied on cross-sectional statistical analysis. Abundant cord blood beta clonotypes carried fewer insertions; young adult naive repertoires showed a weaker similar trend, while memory repertoires showed none. Invariant T cells such as MAIT and iNKT could partly confound zero-insertion analyses, although diverse VJ usage argued against such confounding for most clonotypes. In monozygotic twins, out-of-frame TCR alpha sharing was systematically underestimated by recombination models, although the models agreed with sharing between unrelated individuals. A weaker excess of twin sharing was found in beta out-of-frame sequences because the signal-to-noise ratio was lowered by fewer shared sequences.

All donors were healthy Caucasians. Three pairs of female monozygotic twins, all aged roughly 18 to 29 years, were included in the twin cohort. Positive isolation kits from Invitrogen were used to isolate the CD4+ and CD8+ T cell populations. These records were also assigned to another study, of yellow fever vaccine responses in identical twins. The second paper further reports: The authors reported that the T cell response to vaccination in identical twins appeared partly convergent and partly personalized. In identical twins, the study followed T cell clones that responded to the vaccine with precision.

Sequenced: CD4+ T cells sorted from blood. The sequence was obtained from a woman younger than 35 in good health. The rearrangement combines TRBV6-2 or TRBV6-3 with TRBJ1-1; the D gene lacks a confident call. CDR3 region: CASSYGGAFF. In nucleotides, the sequence is TGTGCCAGCAGTTACGGAGGGGCTTTCTTT.